This record looks at one TCR beta chain sequence and its context. Its antigen is unknown. cDNA serving as the sequencing template came from extracted, reverse transcribed RNA. The repertoire was sequenced with immunoSEQ multiplex PCR; TCRdb's copy has only in-frame clones and lacks some. The data contain under 250,000 clones, 66% of them singletons. The treatment is: oral pan-JAK inhibitor, 5-10 mg twice daily. Trimming shortened V by 0 bases and J by 7 bases, and 21 bases separated the two germline ends. Looked up from germline, CDR1 is SGHAT and CDR2 is FQNNGV. This CDR3 region has 18 residues. The sample originates from a study of CD8+ T cells in alopecia areata. Study-wide context: The percentage of affected scalp area served as the score of severity for treated patients. Findings and caveats of the study: Numerous clones, expanded in lesions, remained in scalp and blood during tofacitinib. The study found higher clonality in lesional than normal scalp, especially in alopecia totalis/universalis.

This chain connects TRBV11-2 to TRBJ2-2, with D maybe TRBD1 (6 bases). The material was CD4+ T cells sorted from blood, obtained around week 46, from a patient treated with tofacitinib. This receptor was taken from a human donor with alopecia areata. The chain's CDR3 is CASSLDRIPGQGNGELFF. DNA for the CDR3: TGTGCCAGCAGCTTAGATCGGATACCGGGACAAGGAAACGGGGAGCTGTTTTTT. Drawing the rest from reference TRBV11-2 and TRBJ2-2, the complete variable domain is EAGVAQSPRYKIIEKRQSVAFWCNPISGHATLYWYQQILGQGPKLLIQFQNNGVVDDSQLPKDRFSAERLKGVDSTLKIQPAKLEDSAVYLCASSLDRIPGQGNGELFFGEGSRLTVL.